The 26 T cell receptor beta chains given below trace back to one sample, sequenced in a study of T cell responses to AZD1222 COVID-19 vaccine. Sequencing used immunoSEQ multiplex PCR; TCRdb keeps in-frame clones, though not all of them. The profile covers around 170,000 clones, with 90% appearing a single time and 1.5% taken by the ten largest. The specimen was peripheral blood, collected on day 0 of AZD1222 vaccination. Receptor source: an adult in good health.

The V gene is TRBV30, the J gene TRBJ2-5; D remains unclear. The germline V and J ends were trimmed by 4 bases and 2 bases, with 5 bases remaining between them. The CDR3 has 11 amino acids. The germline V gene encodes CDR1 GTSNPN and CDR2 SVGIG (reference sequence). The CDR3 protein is CAWTTQETQYF. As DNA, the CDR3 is TGTGCCTGGACGACTCAAGAGACCCAGTACTTC.

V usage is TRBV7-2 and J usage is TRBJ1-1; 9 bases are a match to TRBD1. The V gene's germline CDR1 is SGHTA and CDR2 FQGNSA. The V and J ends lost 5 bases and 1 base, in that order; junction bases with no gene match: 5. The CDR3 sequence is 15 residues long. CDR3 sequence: CASSILGQGNTEAFF. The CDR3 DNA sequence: TGTGCCAGCAGCATCCTGGGACAGGGGAACACTGAAGCTTTCTTT.

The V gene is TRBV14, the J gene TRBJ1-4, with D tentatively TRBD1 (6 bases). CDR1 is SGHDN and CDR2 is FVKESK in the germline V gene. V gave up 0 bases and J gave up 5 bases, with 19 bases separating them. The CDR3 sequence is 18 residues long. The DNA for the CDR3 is TGTGCCAGCAGCCAAGATTACCCGCTGTACAGGGAAAATGAAAAACTGTTTTTT. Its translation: CASSQDYPLYRENEKLFF.

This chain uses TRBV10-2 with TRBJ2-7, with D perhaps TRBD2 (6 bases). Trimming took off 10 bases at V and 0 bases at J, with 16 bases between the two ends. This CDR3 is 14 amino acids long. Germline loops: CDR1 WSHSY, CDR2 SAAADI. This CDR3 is CATTMGGISYEQYF. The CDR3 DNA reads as TGCGCCACAACCATGGGGGGAATCTCCTACGAGCAGTACTTC.

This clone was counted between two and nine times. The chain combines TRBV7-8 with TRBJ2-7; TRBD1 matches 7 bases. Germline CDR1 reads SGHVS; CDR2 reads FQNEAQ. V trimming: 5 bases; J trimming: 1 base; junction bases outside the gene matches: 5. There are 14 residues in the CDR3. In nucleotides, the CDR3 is TGTGCCAGCAGCGCGACAGGGCTTTCCTACGAGCAGTACTTC. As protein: CASSATGLSYEQYF.

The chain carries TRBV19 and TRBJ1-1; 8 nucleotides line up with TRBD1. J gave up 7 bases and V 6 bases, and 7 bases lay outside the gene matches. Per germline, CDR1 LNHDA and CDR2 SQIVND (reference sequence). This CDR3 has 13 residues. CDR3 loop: CASRETGAVEAFF. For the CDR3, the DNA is TGTGCCAGTAGGGAGACAGGGGCTGTTGAAGCTTTCTTT.

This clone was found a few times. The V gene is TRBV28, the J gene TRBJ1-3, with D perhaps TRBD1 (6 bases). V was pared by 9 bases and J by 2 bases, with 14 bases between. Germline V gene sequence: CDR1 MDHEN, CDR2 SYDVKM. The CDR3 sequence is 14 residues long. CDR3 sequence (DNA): TGTGCCAGTGTTCGGGGGCTTGCTGGAAACACCATATATTTT. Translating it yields CASVRGLAGNTIYF.

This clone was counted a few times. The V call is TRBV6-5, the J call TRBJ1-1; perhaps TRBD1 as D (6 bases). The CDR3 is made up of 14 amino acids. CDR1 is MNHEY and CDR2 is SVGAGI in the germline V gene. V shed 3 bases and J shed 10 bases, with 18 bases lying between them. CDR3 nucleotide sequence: TGTGCCAGCAGTTATCAAAGGACGGGGGCGCGAGCTTTCTTT. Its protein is CASSYQRTGARAFF.

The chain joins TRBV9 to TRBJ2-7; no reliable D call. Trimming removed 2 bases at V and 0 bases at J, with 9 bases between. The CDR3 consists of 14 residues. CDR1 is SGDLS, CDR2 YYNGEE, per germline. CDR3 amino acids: CASSVQSHSYEQYF. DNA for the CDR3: TGTGCCAGCAGCGTTCAAAGCCACTCCTACGAGCAGTACTTC.

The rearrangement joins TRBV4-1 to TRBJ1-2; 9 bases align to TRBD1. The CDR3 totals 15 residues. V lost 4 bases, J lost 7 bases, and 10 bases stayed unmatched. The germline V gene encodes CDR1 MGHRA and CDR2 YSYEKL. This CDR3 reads CASSPEPGQGSGYTF. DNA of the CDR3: TGCGCCAGCAGCCCCGAACCGGGACAGGGTAGTGGCTACACCTTC.

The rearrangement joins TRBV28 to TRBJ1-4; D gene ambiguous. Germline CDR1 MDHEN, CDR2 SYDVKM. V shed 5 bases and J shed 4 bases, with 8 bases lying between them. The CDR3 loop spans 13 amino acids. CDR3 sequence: CASSTHSNEKLFF. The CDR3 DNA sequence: TGTGCCAGCAGTACACACAGTAATGAAAAACTGTTTTTT.

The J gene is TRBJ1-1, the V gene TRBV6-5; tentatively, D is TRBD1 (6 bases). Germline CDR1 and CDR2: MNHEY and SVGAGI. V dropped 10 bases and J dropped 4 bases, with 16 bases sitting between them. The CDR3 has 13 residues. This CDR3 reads CATSRGEITEAFF. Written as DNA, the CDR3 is TGTGCCACCTCTAGGGGGGAGATCACTGAAGCTTTCTTT.

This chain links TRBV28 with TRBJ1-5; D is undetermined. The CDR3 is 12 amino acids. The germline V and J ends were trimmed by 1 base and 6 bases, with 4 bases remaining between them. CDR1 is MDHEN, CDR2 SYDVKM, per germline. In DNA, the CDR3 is TGTGCCAGCAGTTTATTTGGTCAGCCCCAGCATTTT. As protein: CASSLFGQPQHF. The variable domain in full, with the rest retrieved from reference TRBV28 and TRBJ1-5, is DVKVTQSSRYLVKRTGEKVFLECVQDMDHENMFWYRQDPGLGLRLIYFSYDVKMKEKGDIPEGYSVSREKKERFSLILESASTNQTSMYLCASSLFGQPQHFGDGTRLSIL.

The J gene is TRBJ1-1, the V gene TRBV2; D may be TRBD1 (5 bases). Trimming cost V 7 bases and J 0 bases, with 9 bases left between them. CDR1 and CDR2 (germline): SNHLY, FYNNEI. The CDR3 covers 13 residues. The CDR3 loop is CASMKDMNTEAFF. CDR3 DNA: TGTGCCAGCATGAAGGACATGAACACTGAAGCTTTCTTT.

The CDR3 loop is CASSPSPGHQSFSNQPQHF. The CDR3 DNA follows: TGTGCCAGCAGTCCAAGCCCGGGACACCAATCCTTTAGCAATCAGCCCCAGCATTTT. The chain is built from TRBV27 and TRBJ1-5; a weak D match, TRBD1 (6 bases). CDR3 length: 19 amino acids. The V end was cut by 5 bases, the J end by 0 bases, with 23 bases between. In germline, CDR1 is MNHEY, CDR2 SMNVEV (reference sequence).

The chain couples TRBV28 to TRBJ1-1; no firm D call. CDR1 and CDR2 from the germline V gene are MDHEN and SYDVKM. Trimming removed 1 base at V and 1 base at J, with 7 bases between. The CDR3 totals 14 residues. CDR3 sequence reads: CASSLSGTNTEAFF. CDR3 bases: TGTGCCAGCAGTTTATCAGGAACGAACACTGAAGCTTTCTTT.

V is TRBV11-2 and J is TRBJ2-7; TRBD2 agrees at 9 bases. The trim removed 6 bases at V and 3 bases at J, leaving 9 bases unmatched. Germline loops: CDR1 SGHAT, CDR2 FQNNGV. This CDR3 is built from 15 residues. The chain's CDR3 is CASSLLSGGIYEQYF. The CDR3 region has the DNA TGTGCCAGCAGTTTACTCAGCGGGGGGATCTACGAGCAGTACTTC.

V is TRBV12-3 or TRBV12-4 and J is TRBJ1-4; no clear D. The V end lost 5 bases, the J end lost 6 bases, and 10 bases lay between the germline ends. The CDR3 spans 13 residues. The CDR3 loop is CASSDKNHEKLFF. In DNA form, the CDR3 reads TGTGCCAGCAGTGACAAGAACCATGAAAAACTGTTTTTT.

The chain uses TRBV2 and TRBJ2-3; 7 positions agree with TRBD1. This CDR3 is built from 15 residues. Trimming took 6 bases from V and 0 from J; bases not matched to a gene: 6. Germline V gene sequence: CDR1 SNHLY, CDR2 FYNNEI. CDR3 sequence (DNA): TGTGCCAGCAGCTTGACAGGGATCAGCACAGATACGCAGTATTTT. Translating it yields CASSLTGISTDTQYF.

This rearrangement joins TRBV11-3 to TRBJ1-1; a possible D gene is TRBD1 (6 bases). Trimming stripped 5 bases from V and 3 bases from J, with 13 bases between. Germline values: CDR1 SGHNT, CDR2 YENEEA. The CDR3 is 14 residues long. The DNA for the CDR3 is TGTGCCAGCAGCAAGAGGGGGGAGGACACTGAAGCTTTCTTT. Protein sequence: CASSKRGEDTEAFF.

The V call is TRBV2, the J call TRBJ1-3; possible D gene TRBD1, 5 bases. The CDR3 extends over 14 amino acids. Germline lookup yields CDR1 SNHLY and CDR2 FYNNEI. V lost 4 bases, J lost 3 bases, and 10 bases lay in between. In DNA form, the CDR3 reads TGTGCCAGCAGTGGACAGTCATATGGAAACACCATATATTTT. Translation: CASSGQSYGNTIYF.

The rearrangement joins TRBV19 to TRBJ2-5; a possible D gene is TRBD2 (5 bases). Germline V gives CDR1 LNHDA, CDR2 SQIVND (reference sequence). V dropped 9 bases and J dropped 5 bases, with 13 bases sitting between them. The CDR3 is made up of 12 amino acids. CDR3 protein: CASVGPGETQYF. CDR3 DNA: TGTGCCAGCGTAGGACCGGGGGAGACCCAGTACTTC.

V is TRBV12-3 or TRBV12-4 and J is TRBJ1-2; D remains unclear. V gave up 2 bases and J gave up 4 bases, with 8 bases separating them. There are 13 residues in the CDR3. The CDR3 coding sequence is TGTGCCAGCAGTTTACAGGCAGGCTATGGCTACACCTTC. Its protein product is CASSLQAGYGYTF.

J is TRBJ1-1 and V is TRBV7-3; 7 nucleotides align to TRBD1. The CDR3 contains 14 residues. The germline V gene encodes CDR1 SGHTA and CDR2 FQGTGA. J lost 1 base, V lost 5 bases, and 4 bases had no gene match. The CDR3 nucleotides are TGTGCCAGCAGCCCAGGGGGATCGAACACTGAAGCTTTCTTT. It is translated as CASSPGGSNTEAFF.

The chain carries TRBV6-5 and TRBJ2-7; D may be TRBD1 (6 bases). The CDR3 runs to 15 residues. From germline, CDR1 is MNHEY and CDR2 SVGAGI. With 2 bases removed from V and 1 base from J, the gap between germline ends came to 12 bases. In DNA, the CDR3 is TGTGCCAGCAGTTACGTGGACAGCGGTTCCTACGAGCAGTACTTC. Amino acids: CASSYVDSGSYEQYF.

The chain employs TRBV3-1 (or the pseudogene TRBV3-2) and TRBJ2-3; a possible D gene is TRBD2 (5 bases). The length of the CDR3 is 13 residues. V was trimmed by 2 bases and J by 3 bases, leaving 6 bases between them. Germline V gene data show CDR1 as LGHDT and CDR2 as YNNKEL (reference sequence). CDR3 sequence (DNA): TGTGCCAGCAGCCAAACTAGTACAGATACGCAGTATTTT. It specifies CASSQTSTDTQYF.